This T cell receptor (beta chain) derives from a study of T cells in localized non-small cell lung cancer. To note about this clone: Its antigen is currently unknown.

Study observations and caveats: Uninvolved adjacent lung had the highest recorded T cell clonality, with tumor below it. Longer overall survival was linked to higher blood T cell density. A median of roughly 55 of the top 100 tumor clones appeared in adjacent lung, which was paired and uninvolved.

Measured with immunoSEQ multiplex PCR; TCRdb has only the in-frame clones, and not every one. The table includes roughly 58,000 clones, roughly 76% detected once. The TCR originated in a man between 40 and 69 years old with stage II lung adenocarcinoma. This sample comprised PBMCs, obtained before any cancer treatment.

CDR3 nucleotides: TGTGCCAGCAGGGACAGCGCCACTGAAGCTTTCTTT. Residues: CASRDSATEAFF. The chain joins TRBV6-5 to TRBJ1-1; possible D gene TRBD1, 6 bases. Germline assignment: CDR1 MNHEY and CDR2 SVGAGI. V gave up 6 bases and J gave up 4 bases, with 9 bases separating them. The CDR3 runs 12 residues.